A selection of T cell receptor beta chains follows, all from one sample in a study of response to subunit inactivated influenza vaccine. In TCRdb, the RT-PCR reads were re-called with MiXCR into one record per CDR3 protein. The sample contains 530,000 or so distinct CDR3 sequences, 25% of which appear only once. Sequenced material: CD4+ T cells sorted from PBMCs, taken 5 to 6 days after vaccination. Source of these receptors: a man aged 45-65 years who received an inactivated influenza vaccine. CDR3s leave out the opening cysteine and the closing phenylalanine or tryptophan. Each record gives: J gene, clone size, V gene, CDR3 protein. Clone sizes are given selectively: once, few, many, or a class where the clone is expanded.

J gene: TRBJ1-2
clone size: few
V gene: TRBV6-1
CDR3 protein: ASSKGTGTGGYT

J gene: TRBJ2-1
clone size: few
V gene: TRBV20-1
CDR3 protein: SATLAGGDEQF

J gene: TRBJ2-1
clone size: few
V gene: TRBV5-1
CDR3 protein: ASSLFGGANEQF

J gene: TRBJ2-1
clone size: .
V gene: TRBV20-1
CDR3 protein: SARGPGTGEQF

J gene: TRBJ2-1
clone size: .
V gene: TRBV4-2
CDR3 protein: ASSQTLAPYNEQF

J gene: TRBJ1-5
clone size: few
V gene: TRBV27
CDR3 protein: ASGPGQGYATKQPQH

J gene: TRBJ2-1
clone size: few
V gene: TRBV5-1
CDR3 protein: ASSLVGTGVGNEQF

J gene: TRBJ1-5
clone size: .
V gene: TRBV27
CDR3 protein: ASSYPDGDSNQPQH

J gene: TRBJ2-3
clone size: .
V gene: TRBV7-3
CDR3 protein: ASSLSLGGSET

J gene: TRBJ2-1
clone size: few
V gene: TRBV24-1
CDR3 protein: ATSGRGPNYNEQF

J gene: TRBJ2-7
clone size: .
V gene: TRBV20-1
CDR3 protein: SPEGRQGIYEQY

J gene: TRBJ1-5
clone size: .
V gene: TRBV6-2/TRBV6-3
CDR3 protein: ASSYVQGEQQPQH

J gene: TRBJ2-5
clone size: .
V gene: TRBV20-1
CDR3 protein: SAGNLFQGFKTQY

J gene: TRBJ2-1
clone size: .
V gene: TRBV20-1
CDR3 protein: SLRRLAGESSYNEQF

J gene: TRBJ2-7
clone size: few
V gene: TRBV7-8
CDR3 protein: ASSYPDRAHEQY

J gene: TRBJ2-7
clone size: .
V gene: TRBV20-1
CDR3 protein: SARSGREGSYEQY

J gene: TRBJ1-5
clone size: .
V gene: TRBV7-2
CDR3 protein: ASSLGWQRYQPQH

J gene: TRBJ1-1
clone size: few
V gene: TRBV7-2
CDR3 protein: ASSSTVIVTEAF

J gene: TRBJ2-7
clone size: .
V gene: TRBV7-2
CDR3 protein: ASRVSGGHSYEQY